This T cell receptor beta chain was sequenced in a study of brain T cells in children with intractable seizures. The study, taken as a whole, reports: Pre- and post-surgery blood differed in depth, so pre-surgery absences may be undersampling.

Only in-frame clones appear in the TCRdb table, and some are missing; sequencing was by immunoSEQ multiplex PCR. The table records about 340,000 clones, approximately 93% of them present only once. About this clone itself: Its target is not known.

As for time point: blood from clinic visit 5 months post-surgery; TSC patient then seizure free. The germline CDR1 and CDR2 sequences are LGHNT and FRNRAP. Deletions cut 7 bases from V and 9 bases from J, with 22 bases between. CDR3 size: 15 residues. Sequenced here: peripheral blood, sampled 4 to 5 months after surgery. The receptor was derived from a boy in the first two years of life with tuberous sclerosis and intractable seizures. The rearrangement joins TRBV12-5 to TRBJ1-5, with a possible D match to TRBD1 (5 bases). CDR3 sequence (DNA): TGTGCTAGTGCTCTGCCCGGGACGCCCCGGGGGCCCCAGCATTTT. Its translation is CASALPGTPRGPQHF.